These 25 T cell receptor beta chains originate from one sample sequenced in a study of T cells in Graves' hyperthyroidism and ophthalmopathy. RNA transcripts provided the source from which TCR beta CDR3 regions were amplified. First-round RT-PCR with HTBI primers amplified the TCR CDR3 region. TCRdb re-analysed the multiplex PCR reads in MiXCR, keeping a single row per CDR3 protein. The data hold roughly 710,000 distinct CDR3 sequences, with under 45% observed a single time. The sequenced sample consisted of blood. These TCRs come from a woman aged 40 to 50 with Graves' hyperthyroidism.

This clonotype has only a few counts. The V and J genes are TRBV25-1 and TRBJ1-2; perhaps TRBD1 as D (5 bases). The germline gives CDR1 MGHDK, CDR2 SYGVNS. The CDR3 is made up of 17 amino acids. Trimming stripped 6 bases from V and 0 bases from J, with 20 bases between. The CDR3 reads CASSQGSGGLSNYGYTF. The CDR3 coding sequence is TGTGCCAGCAGCCAAGGGTCGGGGGGATTATCTAACTATGGCTACACCTTC.

The table lists this clonotype with many counts. The genes are TRBV7-9 and TRBJ1-6; 8 bases align to TRBD1. Germline CDR1 and CDR2: SEHNR and FQNEAQ (reference sequence). This CDR3 spans 14 amino acids. V gave up 7 bases and J gave up 10 bases; unmatched junction bases: 9. CDR3 amino acids: CASTMTGVESPLHF. The CDR3 bases are TGTGCCAGCACCATGACAGGGGTTGAATCACCCCTCCACTTT. The full variable domain, its missing parts supplied by reference TRBV7-9 and TRBJ1-6, is DTGVSQNPRHKITKRGQNVTFRCDPISEHNRLYWYRQTLGQGPEFLTYFQNEAQLEKSRLLSDRFSAERPKGSFSTLEIQRTEQGDSAMYLCASTMTGVESPLHFGNGTRLTVT.

This sequence joins TRBV12-3 or TRBV12-4 and TRBJ1-5; no reliable D call. Trimming stripped 1 base from V and 2 bases from J, with 12 bases between. This CDR3 comprises 16 residues. The CDR3 DNA reads TGTGCCAGCAGTTTAGGGGTGGACGAAGGCAATCAGCCCCAGCATTTT. As protein: CASSLGVDEGNQPQHF.

The chain links TRBV6-5 to TRBJ1-1; no clear D. The CDR3 runs to 13 residues. V was clipped by 10 bases and J by 0 bases, with 12 bases between them. Germline V gives CDR1 MNHEY, CDR2 SVGAGI. The CDR3 DNA sequence: TGTGCCACCTTGATCCCAATGAACACTGAAGCTTTCTTT. This encodes CATLIPMNTEAFF.

There are many counts of this clonotype. The gene calls are TRBV5-5 and TRBJ1-6; 11 positions match TRBD1. The CDR3 extends over 15 amino acids. V lost 4 bases, J lost 6 bases, and 3 bases stayed unmatched. In germline, CDR1 is SGHKS, CDR2 YYEKEE (reference sequence). CDR3: CASSPDRGPNSPLHF. The DNA for the CDR3 is TGTGCCAGCAGCCCGGACAGGGGGCCTAATTCACCCCTCCACTTT.

This clonotype was counted ten times or more. The V call is TRBV24-1, the J call TRBJ1-5; 11 bases line up with TRBD1. The CDR3 contains 16 residues. The germline CDR1 and CDR2 sequences are KGHDR and SFDVKD. Unmatched junction bases numbered 4, after V lost 3 bases and J lost 4 bases. The CDR3 region is CATSDPGQGGNQPQHF. The CDR3 nucleotides read TGTGCCACCAGTGATCCGGGACAGGGGGGGAATCAGCCCCAGCATTTT.

The V call is TRBV25-1, the J call TRBJ1-6; D is unresolved. CDR1 MGHDK and CDR2 SYGVNS come from the germline V gene. The CDR3 length is 13 residues. CDR3 loop: CARVGSRNSPLHF. The CDR3 DNA follows: TGTGCTAGGGTCGGCAGCCGTAATTCACCCCTCCACTTT.

A remark on this clonotype: The junction and the germline gene differ at one end; a read error may be behind it. The chain combines TRBV7-7 with TRBJ2-7, with 10 nucleotides matching TRBD1. The J call is in doubt because the DNA end fits TRBJ2-1 better. Germline CDR1 is SSHAT and CDR2 is FNYEAQ (reference sequence). The length of the CDR3 is 14 residues. Here the CDR3 DNA reads TGTGCTAGCAGCTACGGACAGGGGGAGGGTGAGCAGTTCTTC. Translating gives CASSYGQGEGEQFF.

In its sample, this clonotype was seen many times. This chain connects TRBV30 to TRBJ1-6, with 11 bases identical to TRBD1. V lost 5 bases and J lost 10; bases outside the gene matches: 4. Germline loops: CDR1 GTSNPN, CDR2 SVGIG (reference sequence). This CDR3 region has 13 residues. CDR3 sequence reads: CAWQGQGDSPLHF. The CDR3 nucleotides read TGTGCCTGGCAGGGACAGGGGGACTCACCCCTCCACTTT.

This clonotype was detected a few times. The rearrangement joins TRBV7-9 to TRBJ1-4; no definite D call. In germline, CDR1 is SEHNR, CDR2 FQNEAQ (reference sequence). This CDR3 has 14 amino acids. V was clipped by 5 bases and J by 8 bases, with 15 bases between them. Here the CDR3 reads CASSVVFAGEKLFF. The CDR3 DNA reads TGTGCCAGCAGCGTTGTTTTCGCGGGAGAAAAACTGTTTTTT.

The chain is built from TRBV10-3 and TRBJ2-6; D is perhaps TRBD1 or TRBD2 (5 bases each). The V end was cut by 8 bases, the J end by 0 bases, with 11 bases between. The germline gives CDR1 ENHRY, CDR2 SYGVKD. CDR3 length: 15 amino acids. Here the CDR3 reads CAILGRNSGANVLTF. CDR3 coding DNA: TGTGCCATCCTGGGACGGAACTCTGGGGCCAACGTCCTGACTTTC.

This clonotype has a count of ten or more. The J gene is TRBJ1-2, the V gene TRBV19; D gene uncertain. V lost 4 bases, J lost 4 bases, and 13 bases lay in between. Per germline, CDR1 LNHDA and CDR2 SQIVND (reference sequence). There are 14 residues in the CDR3. CDR3 nucleotides: TGTGCCAGTAGTAGGCCAGGCTCTTCCTATGGCTACACCTTC. Its protein is CASSRPGSSYGYTF.

This chain joins TRBV19 and TRBJ1-1, with TRBD1 matching 8 bases. J was trimmed by 4 bases and V by 5 bases; bases with no gene match: 9. This CDR3 is built from 15 residues. Germline V gives CDR1 LNHDA, CDR2 SQIVND (reference sequence). This chain's CDR3 is CASSPLATGGTEAFF. CDR3 DNA sequence: TGTGCCAGTAGTCCGCTAGCTACAGGGGGCACTGAAGCTTTCTTT.

V is TRBV7-9 and J is TRBJ1-2; TRBD1 aligns across 10 bases. V lost 6 bases and J lost 4; bases outside the gene matches: 17. This CDR3 contains 18 residues. Germline lookup yields CDR1 SEHNR and CDR2 FQNEAQ (reference sequence). CDR3 nucleotide sequence: TGTGCCAGCAGGCCTACCGGGACAGGGGTTCGTAAAGTCTATGGCTACACCTTC. Protein sequence: CASRPTGTGVRKVYGYTF.

This clonotype has at least ten counts. The gene calls are TRBV14 and TRBJ1-3; no clear D. Trimming left V 6 bases short and J 3 bases short, with 12 bases between. Germline V lookup: CDR1 SGHDN, CDR2 FVKESK. The CDR3 loop spans 14 amino acids. The CDR3 spells CASSRQEFGNTIYF. As DNA, the CDR3 is TGTGCCAGCAGTCGTCAGGAATTTGGAAACACCATATATTTT.

In its sample, this clonotype was seen a few times. This chain uses TRBV7-2 with TRBJ2-7; TRBD2 matches 14 bases. Germline CDR1 reads SGHTA; CDR2 reads FQGNSA. Trimming took 3 bases from V and 4 from J; bases not matched to a gene: 8. This CDR3 contains 17 residues. The CDR3 DNA reads TGTGCCAGCAGCTTTCAGACTAGCGGGGGGGCCTTGTACGAGCAGTACTTC. It yields the protein CASSFQTSGGALYEQYF. The variable domain in full, with the rest retrieved from reference TRBV7-2 and TRBJ2-7, is GAGVSQSPSNKVTEKGKDVELRCDPISGHTALYWYRQSLGQGLEFLIYFQGNSAPDKSGLPSDRFSAERTGGSVSTLTIQRTQQEDSAVYLCASSFQTSGGALYEQYFGPGTRLTVT.

Notes on this clonotype: A much more abundant neighbour one base away suggests this may be a read error. The V and J genes are TRBV7-2 and TRBJ1-3; D not certain. Per germline, CDR1 SGHTA and CDR2 FQGNSA. The CDR3 loop spans 13 amino acids. V was shortened by 8 bases and J by 2 bases, with 10 bases between the two germline ends. In DNA form, the CDR3 reads TGTGCCAGCTGTCCGATAACTGGAAACACCATATATTTT. It codes for CASCPITGNTIYF.

This chain uses TRBV25-1 with TRBJ1-2, with 8 bases that match TRBD1. V trimming: 11 bases; J trimming: 4 bases; junction bases outside the gene matches: 15. CDR1 and CDR2 from the germline V gene are MGHDK and SYGVNS. This CDR3 has 15 amino acids. In DNA form, the CDR3 reads TGTGCCTGGAGTGGCGCCCCCGGGACAGGCTATGGCTACACCTTC. This translates into CAWSGAPGTGYGYTF.

This clonotype was picked up a small number of times. The gene calls are TRBV7-9 and TRBJ2-5, with no clear D. The CDR3 sequence is 14 residues long. V was trimmed by 5 bases and J by 2 bases, leaving 12 bases between them. Germline V CDR1 and CDR2: SEHNR, FQNEAQ (reference sequence). The CDR3 protein is CASSPRLGQETQYF. The CDR3 DNA reads TGTGCCAGCAGCCCTCGGTTGGGACAAGAGACCCAGTACTTC.

This clonotype was observed a handful of times. V usage is TRBV3-1 and J usage is TRBJ2-7; unclear D gene. V was trimmed by 1 base and J by 6 bases, leaving 16 bases between them. This CDR3 has 15 residues. Germline values: CDR1 LGHDT, CDR2 YNNKEL (reference sequence). In DNA, the CDR3 is TGTGCCAGCAGCCAAGCAAGGGATAGCAGAAGCGAGCAGTACTTC. This gives the protein CASSQARDSRSEQYF.

The chain uses TRBV2 and TRBJ1-6; D may be TRBD1 (6 bases). This CDR3 contains 13 residues. Germline CDR1 and CDR2: SNHLY and FYNNEI. The V and J ends lost 9 bases and 10 bases respectively, with 16 bases between them. The CDR3 DNA reads as TGTGCCAGTGCCAGGGGCGAGTCCTCACCCCTCCACTTT. It is translated as CASARGESSPLHF.

This clonotype was observed many times. V usage is TRBV7-6 and J usage is TRBJ1-5; D may be TRBD1 (6 bases). Looked up from germline, CDR1 is SGHVS and CDR2 is FNYEAQ. This CDR3 is built from 14 residues. Trimming cost V 1 base and J 6 bases, with 10 bases left between them. The CDR3 sequence is CASSLGGALQPQHF. The CDR3 nucleotides read TGTGCCAGCAGCTTAGGGGGGGCCCTTCAGCCCCAGCATTTT.

The chain joins TRBV2 to TRBJ1-1; weak D call: TRBD1 (5 bases). The CDR3 runs to 15 residues. From germline, CDR1 is SNHLY and CDR2 FYNNEI. The germline V and J ends were trimmed by 4 bases and 1 base, with 13 bases remaining between them. DNA of the CDR3: TGTGCCAGCAGTGGACAGAGAACTACGAACACTGAAGCTTTCTTT. This sequence encodes CASSGQRTTNTEAFF.

This clonotype was counted at least ten times. This chain links TRBV24-1 with TRBJ1-1; 8 positions match TRBD1. CDR3 length: 13 amino acids. Germline V gives CDR1 KGHDR, CDR2 SFDVKD. After removal of 11 bases from V and 1 base from J, the junction contained 5 bases not matched to a gene. Here the CDR3 reads CASQGAGNTEAFF. The CDR3 bases are TGTGCCAGCCAGGGGGCGGGGAACACTGAAGCTTTCTTT.

The chain joins TRBV7-1 to TRBJ1-2; 11 bases line up with TRBD1. TRBV7-1 is given ORF status, its function remaining uncertain. The CDR3 consists of 15 residues. The ends lost 3 bases at V and 8 bases at J; junction bases unmatched: 8. CDR3 protein: CASSSGQGALRGYTF. The CDR3 DNA reads as TGTGCCAGCAGCTCTGGACAGGGGGCGCTCCGGGGCTACACCTTC.